This TCR beta chain derives from a study of control samples from healthy donors and cancer patients. Method: immunoSEQ multiplex PCR; TCRdb's copy keeps in-frame clones and lacks some. The table shows about 80,000 clones, with around 80% occurring only once. Trimming pared 3 bases from V and 0 bases from J, leaving 8 bases between. In germline, CDR1 is MNHEY, CDR2 SMNVEV (reference sequence). The CDR3 has 14 residues. What was sequenced was PBMCs. The gene calls are TRBV27 and TRBJ1-2; D not resolved. This clonotype originated in a man aged 60 to 69 with head and neck cancer. The CDR3, as DNA: TGTGCCAGCAGTTTCATTGGTTCTAACTATGGCTACACCTTC. The encoded protein is CASSFIGSNYGYTF.